The 10 T cell receptor beta chains below all came from one sample that was sequenced in a study of blood T cell repertoires in COVID-19 (dated by TCRdb to 2019 to 2021). The protocol used for the library was the immunoSEQ multiplex PCR assay. Imported from immuneACCESS, the table was reduced by TCRdb to in-frame sequences with V and J called. These copies leave out some clones; in studies compared against another copy, an unresolved V gene accounts for under half, and the cause of the remainder is not known. Recorded for this sample are 99,000 or so clones; about three quarters of them occurred a single time. The ten largest clonotypes hold 15% to 20% of the sample. Sequenced sample: peripheral blood. The receptors here all came from a woman aged 70-85 years with acute or convalescent COVID-19.

This chain joins TRBV5-1 and TRBJ1-3; 8 nucleotides line up with TRBD1. Germline values: CDR1 SGHRS, CDR2 YFSETQ. V shed 4 bases and J 4 bases; nucleotides not matched to a gene: 4. This CDR3 region has 14 residues. The CDR3 reads CASSERDRGNTIYF. In nucleotides, the CDR3 is TGCGCCAGCAGCGAGCGGGACAGGGGAAACACCATATATTTT.

The CDR3 loop reads CASRGGQLEAFF. CDR3 coding DNA: TGTGCCAGCAGGGGGGGACAGCTGGAAGCTTTCTTT. The chain couples TRBV28 to TRBJ1-1; 7 bases align to TRBD1. CDR1 is MDHEN, CDR2 SYDVKM, per germline. This CDR3 is built from 12 residues. Trimming cost V 6 bases and J 8 bases; bases outside gene matches: 6.

In its sample, this clone was seen a few times. The chain combines TRBV6-2 or TRBV6-3 with TRBJ1-6; the D gene is possibly TRBD1 (5 bases). This CDR3 contains 15 residues. CDR1 and CDR2 (germline): MNHEY, SVGEGT. V gave up 2 bases and J gave up 9 bases, with 14 bases separating them. CDR3 nucleotides: TGTGCCAGCAGTTACGAAGGTCGGGGGATTTCACCCCTCCACTTT. Translated: CASSYEGRGISPLHF.

Here the CDR3 reads CAWTERGNTIYF. CDR3 coding DNA: TGTGCCTGGACAGAAAGAGGAAACACCATATATTTT. The V gene is TRBV30, the J gene TRBJ1-3, with D unresolved. V gave up 4 bases and J gave up 4 bases, with 8 bases separating them. Germline-derived CDR1 and CDR2 are GTSNPN and SVGIG (reference sequence). The CDR3 runs to 12 residues.

This clone was seen more than once but under ten times. The chain recombines TRBV18 with TRBJ2-7; the match to TRBD1 covers 11 bases. The CDR3 loop spans 13 amino acids. The germline gives CDR1 KGHSH, CDR2 LQKENI. The V and J ends lost 3 bases and 9 bases, in that order; junction bases with no gene match: 4. The CDR3 loop is CASSPRDRGLQYF. The CDR3 nucleotides read TGTGCCAGCTCACCGCGGGACAGGGGGTTGCAGTACTTC.

This rearrangement joins TRBV18 to TRBJ1-1, with 8 nucleotides matching TRBD1. The CDR3 runs 15 residues. The V gene end was trimmed by 1 base and the J gene end by 3 bases; junction bases not matched to a gene: 4. Germline V gene sequence: CDR1 KGHSH, CDR2 LQKENI. CDR3 nucleotide sequence: TGTGCCAGCTCACCACAACAGGGGGGAGACACTGAAGCTTTCTTT. This encodes CASSPQQGGDTEAFF. The full variable domain, rest sourced from reference TRBV18 and TRBJ1-1, is NAGVMQNPRHLVRRRGQEARLRCSPMKGHSHVYWYRQLPEEGLKFMVYLQKENIIDESGMPKERFSAEFPKEGPSILRIQQVVRGDSAAYFCASSPQQGGDTEAFFGQGTRLTVV.

This chain links TRBV5-4 with TRBJ2-1; 13 positions match TRBD2. The CDR3 runs 16 residues. Losses at the gene ends were 4 bases for V and 2 bases for J; bases not matched to a gene: 3. CDR1 and CDR2 from the germline V gene are SGHNT and YYREEE (reference sequence). DNA for the CDR3: TGTGCCAGCAGCAAGACTAGCGGGGGGACCTACAATGAGCAGTTCTTC. Its protein product is CASSKTSGGTYNEQFF. Full variable domain (rest looked up from reference TRBV5-4 and TRBJ2-1): ETGVTQSPTHLIKTRGQQVTLRCSSQSGHNTVSWYQQALGQGPQFIFQYYREEENGRGNFPPRFSGLQFPNYSSELNVNALELDDSALYLCASSKTSGGTYNEQFFGPGTRLTVL.

The chain carries TRBV5-6 and TRBJ2-1; 12 bases fit TRBD2. The V and J ends lost 7 bases and 4 bases, in that order; junction bases with no gene match: 6. The CDR3 has 15 amino acids. The V gene's germline CDR1 is SGHDT and CDR2 YYEEEE. This CDR3 is CASRATSGGYNEQFF. CDR3 nucleotides: TGTGCCAGCCGGGCGACTAGCGGGGGATACAATGAGCAGTTCTTC.

The chain is built from TRBV20-1 and TRBJ1-2; possible D gene TRBD1, 6 bases. CDR1 DFQATT and CDR2 SNEGSKA come from the germline V gene (reference sequence). V was clipped by 5 bases and J by 8 bases, with 12 bases between them. The CDR3 sequence is 11 residues long. This CDR3 is CSAQQTGGYTF. The CDR3 DNA reads as TGCAGTGCTCAACAGACAGGAGGCTACACCTTC.

In this sample, this clone turned up once. Written as DNA, the CDR3 is TGTGCCAGCTCACCCGGGAAGGGTGATACGCAGTATTTT. Amino acid sequence: CASSPGKGDTQYF. The rearrangement joins TRBV18 to TRBJ2-3, with D possibly being TRBD2 (5 bases). Germline CDR1 is KGHSH and CDR2 is LQKENI. Trimming left V 3 bases short and J 6 bases short, with 10 bases between. This CDR3 spans 13 amino acids.